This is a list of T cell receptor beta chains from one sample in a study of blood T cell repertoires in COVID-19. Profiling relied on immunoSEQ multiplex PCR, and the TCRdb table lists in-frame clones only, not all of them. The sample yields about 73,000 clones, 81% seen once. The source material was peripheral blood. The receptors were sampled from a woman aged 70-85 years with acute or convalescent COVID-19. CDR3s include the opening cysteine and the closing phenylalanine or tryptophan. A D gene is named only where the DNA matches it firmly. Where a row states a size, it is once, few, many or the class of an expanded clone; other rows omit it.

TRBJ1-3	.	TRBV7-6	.	TGTGCCAGCAGCCCCAGGCCAGGGCACTCTGGAAACACCATATATTTT	CASSPRPGHSGNTIYF
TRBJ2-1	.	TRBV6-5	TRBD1	TGTGCCAGCACGCCGGGACAGGGGCGGAATGAGCAGTTCTTC	CASTPGQGRNEQFF
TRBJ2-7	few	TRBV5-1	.	TGCGCCAGCAGCCCGGTGGGGGGACAGCTCGTCGAGCAGTACTTC	CASSPVGGQLVEQYF
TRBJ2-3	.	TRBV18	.	TGTGCCAGCTCTAACCACCCAGGTGACACAGATACGCAGTATTTT	CASSNHPGDTDTQYF
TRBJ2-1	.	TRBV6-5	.	TGTGCCAGCGCCCGGGACGGGAGCTCCTACAATGAGCAGTTCTTC	CASARDGSSYNEQFF
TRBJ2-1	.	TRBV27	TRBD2	TGTGCCAGCAGTGGGACTAGCGGGGGCTATAAGCAGTTCTTC	CASSGTSGGYKQFF
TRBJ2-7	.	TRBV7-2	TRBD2	TGTGCCAGCAGCTCCCGGGGGAGCGGGAGGGCAGGTAATGAGCAGTACTTC	CASSSRGSGRAGNEQYF
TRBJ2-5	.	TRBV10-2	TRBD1	TGCGCCAGCAGCAGACAGGGTCAAGAGACCCAGTACTTC	CASSRQGQETQYF
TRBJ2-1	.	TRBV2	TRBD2	TGTGCCAGCACCTTGACTAGCGGGACGGGTGAGCAGTTCTTC	CASTLTSGTGEQFF
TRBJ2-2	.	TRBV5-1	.	TGCGCCAGCAGCCCGGGACTGTCGATGGACGGGGAGCTGTTTTTT	CASSPGLSMDGELFF
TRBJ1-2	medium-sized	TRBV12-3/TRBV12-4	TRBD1	TGTGCCAGCAGGGACAGGTCTCGAGGCTACACCTTC	CASRDRSRGYTF
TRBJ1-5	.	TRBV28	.	TGTGCCAGCAGTCCCCTCCCGGGACACCCCTTCTCGCGGCCCCAGCATTTT	CASSPLPGHPFSRPQHF
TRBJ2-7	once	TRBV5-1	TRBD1	TGCGCCAGTCGTCCCGGGACAGGGTTCTACGAGCAGTACTTC	CASRPGTGFYEQYF
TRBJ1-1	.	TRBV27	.	TGTGCCAGCAGTTTAGAGGGTTGGACTGAAGCTTTCTTT	CASSLEGWTEAFF
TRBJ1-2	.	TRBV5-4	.	TGTGCCAGCAGCTCTATACAGACGTACTATGGCTACACCTTC	CASSSIQTYYGYTF
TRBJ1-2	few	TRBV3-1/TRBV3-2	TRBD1	TGTGCCAGCAGCGGGGACAGGGAGGGTTCCAACTATGGCTACACCTTC	CASSGDREGSNYGYTF
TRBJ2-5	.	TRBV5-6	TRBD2	TGTGCCAGCAGCTTGCGCGGGAGTGGAGAGACCCAGTACTTC	CASSLRGSGETQYF
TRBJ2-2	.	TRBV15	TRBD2	TGTGCCACCAGCAGGGGTAGCGGGAGGGCTGGGGAGCTGTTTTTT	CATSRGSGRAGELFF
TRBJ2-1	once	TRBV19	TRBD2	TGTGCCAGTAGTAACTCCGGGACTAGCGGGAGACATGAGCAGTTCTTC	CASSNSGTSGRHEQFF
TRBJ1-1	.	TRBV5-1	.	TGCGCCAGCAGCTTGGTGGCAGGACTCACTGAAGCTTTCTTT	CASSLVAGLTEAFF
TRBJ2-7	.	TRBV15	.	TGTGCCACCAGCAGAGAGAACGTTTGGCACGAGCAGTACTTC	CATSRENVWHEQYF
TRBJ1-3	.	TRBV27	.	TGTGCCAGCAGTCGAAGACAGGCCCTCGGAAACACCATATATTTT	CASSRRQALGNTIYF
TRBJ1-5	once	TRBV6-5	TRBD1	TGTGCCAGCAGGACAGGGTATAGCAATCAGCCCCAGCATTTT	CASRTGYSNQPQHF
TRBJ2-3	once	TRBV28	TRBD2	TGTGCCAGCAGCTCTTTGGGGACTAGGATGTATTTT	CASSSLGTRMYF
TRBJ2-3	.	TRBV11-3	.	TGTGCCAGCAGCTTGGTGGGGGCCAGAGATACGCAGTATTTT	CASSLVGARDTQYF
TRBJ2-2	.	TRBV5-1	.	TGCGCCAGCAGCTTGGTTGCGGTTAACACCGGGGAGCTGTTTTTT	CASSLVAVNTGELFF
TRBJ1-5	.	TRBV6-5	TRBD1	TGTGCCAGCAGTACGACAGGGGTCGGGCAGCCCCAGCATTTT	CASSTTGVGQPQHF
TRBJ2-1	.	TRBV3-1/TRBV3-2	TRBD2	TGTGCCAGCAGCCAAGGTTGGCTAGCGGGAGTCTCATTCAATGAGCAGTTCTTC	CASSQGWLAGVSFNEQFF
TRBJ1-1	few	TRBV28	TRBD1	TGTGCCAGCAGGGACAGGGACACTGAAGCTTTCTTT	CASRDRDTEAFF
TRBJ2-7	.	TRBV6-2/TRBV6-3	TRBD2	TGTGCCAGCACCCCTCGCTCTAGCGGGACCCTCTACGAGCAGTACTTC	CASTPRSSGTLYEQYF
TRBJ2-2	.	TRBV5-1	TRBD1	TGCGCCAGCAGCCACCGACAGGGGGGCACCGGGGAGCTGTTTTTT	CASSHRQGGTGELFF
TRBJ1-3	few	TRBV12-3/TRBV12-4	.	TGTGCCAGCAGTTTGCGCTCTGGAAACACCATATATTTT	CASSLRSGNTIYF
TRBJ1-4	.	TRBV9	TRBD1	TGTGCCAGCAGCACCCGACAGGGTACTAATGAAAAACTGTTTTTT	CASSTRQGTNEKLFF
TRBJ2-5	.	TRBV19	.	TGTGCCAGTAGTCCCAGGCATGGGTCGCAAGAGACCCAGTACTTC	CASSPRHGSQETQYF
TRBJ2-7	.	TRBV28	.	TGTGCCAGCAGTTTAGTTGCAGGATCCTACGAGCAGTACTTC	CASSLVAGSYEQYF
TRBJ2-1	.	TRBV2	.	TGTGCCAGCAGTGTCCTCCGGGACTTAAACTACAATGAGCAGTTCTTC	CASSVLRDLNYNEQFF
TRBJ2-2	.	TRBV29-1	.	TGCAGCGTGAGGCTTCCGGGTAGGAACACCGGGGAGCTGTTTTTT	CSVRLPGRNTGELFF
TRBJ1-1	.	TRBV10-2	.	TGCGCCAGCAGTTCTCCCGGACTGACTGAAGCTTTCTTT	CASSSPGLTEAFF
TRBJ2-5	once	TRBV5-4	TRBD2	TGTGCCAGCAGCGCTAGCGGGGCAAGCCAAGAGACCCAGTACTTC	CASSASGASQETQYF
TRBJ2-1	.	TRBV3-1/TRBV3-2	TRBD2	TGTGCCAGCAGCCCCCTCTACGGACTAGCGGGGGGCAATGAGCAGTTCTTC	CASSPLYGLAGGNEQFF
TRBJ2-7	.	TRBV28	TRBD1	TGTGCCACCATGATCAGGGGGTGGTCCTACGAGCAGTACTTC	CATMIRGWSYEQYF
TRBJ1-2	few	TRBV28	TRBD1	TGTGCCAGCAGCCCGACAGGGAACTATGGCTACACCTTC	CASSPTGNYGYTF
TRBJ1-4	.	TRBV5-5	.	TGTGCCAGCAGCTGGGGGGATAAGAGAACTAATGAAAAACTGTTTTTT	CASSWGDKRTNEKLFF
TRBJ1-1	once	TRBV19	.	TGTGCCACGATAGGACAGAACACTGAAGCTTTCTTT	CATIGQNTEAFF
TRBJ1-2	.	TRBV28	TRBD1	TGTGCCAGCACCCTACGGGAGGGGGCGGGGTATGGCTACACCTTC	CASTLREGAGYGYTF
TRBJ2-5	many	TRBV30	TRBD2	TGTGCCTGGAGTGTAGGGAGGACTAGCGGGAGAGAAGAGACCCAGTACTTC	CAWSVGRTSGREETQYF
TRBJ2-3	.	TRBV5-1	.	TGCGCCAGCACCTACAGGGATCCGACAGATACGCAGTATTTT	CASTYRDPTDTQYF
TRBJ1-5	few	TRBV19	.	TGTGCCAGTAGGGGAGGTGGGAATCAGCCCCAGCATTTT	CASRGGGNQPQHF
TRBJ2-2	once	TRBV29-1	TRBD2	TGCAGCGTTGACGGGAGGGGAGCGAACACCGGGGAGCTGTTTTTT	CSVDGRGANTGELFF
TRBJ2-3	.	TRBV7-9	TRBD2	TGTGCCAGCAGCTCGACTAGCGGGAGATCAGATACGCAGTATTTT	CASSSTSGRSDTQYF
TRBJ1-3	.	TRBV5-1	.	TGCGCCAGCAGCAGCCCGACAGGTCACGCTGGAAACACCATATATTTT	CASSSPTGHAGNTIYF
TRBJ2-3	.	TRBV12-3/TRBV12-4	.	TGTGCCAGCAGCCGACTAGTCTCTACGCAGTATTTT	CASSRLVSTQYF
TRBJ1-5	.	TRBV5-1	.	TGCGCCAGCAGCTTTGGGGACAACAATCAGCCCCAGCATTTT	CASSFGDNNQPQHF
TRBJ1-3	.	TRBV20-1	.	TGCAGTGCTAGTTCACAGGGACACGGAAACACCATATATTTT	CSASSQGHGNTIYF
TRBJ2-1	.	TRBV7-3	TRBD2	TGTGCCAGCAGCTTCAATAGCGGGAGGGCTGAGCAGTTCTTC	CASSFNSGRAEQFF
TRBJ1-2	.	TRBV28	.	TGTGCCAGCAGTTTAAGACAGAGATCTAACTATGGCTACACCTTC	CASSLRQRSNYGYTF
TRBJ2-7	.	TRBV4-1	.	TGCGCCAGCAGCCAAGGGAGGCTAGGGTACGAGCAGTACTTC	CASSQGRLGYEQYF
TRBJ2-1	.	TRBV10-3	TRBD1	TGTGCCATCAGTCCTTGGACAGGCAGGCTGAATGAGCAGTTCTTC	CAISPWTGRLNEQFF